This T cell receptor (beta chain) appears in the sequencing data of a study of blood T cell repertoires in COVID-19. About the research overall: Sites across the United States, Italy and Spain contributed samples from acute and convalescent COVID-19.

In terms of age and location, participants ranged from about 18 to 90 years and lived in about 25 US areas. Clinical history as reported by participants underpinned cohort assignment. Cohort 3 donors were reported recovered after two negative PCRs, clearance, or symptom resolution. Assay: immunoSEQ multiplex PCR; the TCRdb copy retains only in-frame clones and omits some. The table records a few hundred thousand clones, 70% to 90% of them present only once. The sequence came from a woman aged 25-40 years who had recovered from COVID-19. Sequencing input: PBMCs or T cells enriched from blood (not recorded which).

The CDR3 DNA is TGTGCCAGTAGTATCCAGGGATCGAACACCGGGGAGCTGTTTTTT. Translation: CASSIQGSNTGELFF. The gene calls are TRBV19 and TRBJ2-2; tentative D call: TRBD1 (5 bases). CDR3 length equals 15 residues. Germline V CDR1 and CDR2: LNHDA, SQIVND (reference sequence). Trimming stripped 3 bases from V and 0 bases from J, with 8 bases between.